One and the same sample provided the 21 T cell receptor beta chains below, sequenced in a study of control samples from healthy donors and cancer patients (TCRdb year 2020). The method was the immunoSEQ multiplex PCR assay. The clones in this table, taken by TCRdb from immuneACCESS, are in-frame only. Not every clone is retained; where verified, under half of the shortfall comes from an unresolved V gene, and the cause of the rest is unknown. This sample holds approximately 110,000 clones; around 89% were observed only once. The top ten constitute approximately 18% of the sample. Sequenced input: blood. The receptors stem from a woman aged 45-60 years in good health.

This sequence joins TRBV6-6 and TRBJ1-5; 8 bases agree with TRBD1. The germline CDR1 and CDR2 sequences are MNHNY and SVGAGI (reference sequence). Unmatched junction bases numbered 7, after V lost 7 bases and J lost 2 bases. The CDR3 sequence is 15 residues long. The chain's CDR3 is CASTTGQGGNQPQHF. The CDR3 coding sequence is TGTGCCAGCACCACCGGACAGGGTGGCAATCAGCCCCAGCATTTT.

The chain employs TRBV19 and TRBJ1-2; no clear D. CDR1 is LNHDA, CDR2 SQIVND, per germline (reference sequence). V gave up 4 bases and J gave up 0 bases, with 15 bases separating them. The CDR3 contains 16 residues. CDR3 loop: CASSTPLGSSNYGYTF. The CDR3 bases are TGTGCCAGTAGTACCCCTCTGGGTTCGTCTAACTATGGCTACACCTTC. The whole variable domain, filled in from reference TRBV19 and TRBJ1-2, reads DGGITQSPKYLFRKEGQNVTLSCEQNLNHDAMYWYRQDPGQGLRLIYYSQIVNDFQKGDIAEGYSVSREKKESFPLTVTSAQKNPTAFYLCASSTPLGSSNYGYTFGSGTRLTVV.

V usage is TRBV7-9 and J usage is TRBJ1-2; D not certain. V lost 3 bases and J 7 bases, leaving 12 bases between the germline ends. This CDR3 has 13 residues. Germline V lookup: CDR1 SEHNR, CDR2 FQNEAQ (reference sequence). CDR3 region: CASSFELSGGYTF. The CDR3 DNA reads TGTGCCAGCAGCTTTGAGTTGTCCGGTGGCTACACCTTC.

J is TRBJ2-3 and V is TRBV6-4; 9 nucleotides align to TRBD1. Trimming at V came to 2 bases and at J to 4 bases, leaving 7 bases not matched to a gene. Germline CDR1 and CDR2: MRHNA and SNTAGT. The CDR3 consists of 16 residues. CDR3 DNA sequence: TGTGCCAGCAGTGACATAACAGGGGGCCGTCCAGATACGCAGTATTTT. Its translation is CASSDITGGRPDTQYF.

The gene calls are TRBV4-1 and TRBJ1-4; TRBD1 matches 11 bases. This CDR3 contains 17 residues. Trimming at V came to 5 bases and at J to 0 bases, leaving 5 bases not matched to a gene. Germline CDR1 and CDR2: MGHRA and YSYEKL. The CDR3 sequence is CASSAGQGAATNEKLFF. The DNA of the CDR3 is TGCGCCAGCAGCGCTGGACAGGGGGCCGCAACTAATGAAAAACTGTTTTTT.

The rearrangement links TRBV24-1 to TRBJ2-1; 9 nucleotides align to TRBD1. Trimming took 2 bases from V and 4 from J; bases not matched to a gene: 5. There are 16 residues in the CDR3. The germline CDR1 and CDR2 sequences are KGHDR and SFDVKD. This chain's CDR3 is CATSDYGQGNYNEQFF. The CDR3 coding sequence is TGTGCCACCAGTGATTATGGACAGGGGAATTACAATGAGCAGTTCTTC.

The chain joins TRBV4-2 to TRBJ2-4; TRBD2 matches 10 bases. Per germline, CDR1 LGHNA and CDR2 YNFKEQ. The CDR3 loop spans 16 amino acids. Germline trimming cut 1 base from V and 7 bases from J; bases unmatched to any gene: 7. In DNA, the CDR3 is TGTGCCAGCAGCCAAGGCAGCGGGGGGGCTGGGAACATTCAGTACTTC. It is translated as CASSQGSGGAGNIQYF.

The chain has TRBV2 and TRBJ2-3; 9 bases agree with TRBD1. This CDR3 has 19 residues. CDR1 and CDR2 (germline): SNHLY, FYNNEI. V lost 7 bases to trimming and J lost 2 bases; unmatched junction nucleotides: 19. The CDR3 sequence: CASKPGQGQLVDITDTQYF. As DNA, the CDR3 is TGTGCCAGCAAGCCGGGACAGGGACAACTCGTTGATATCACAGATACGCAGTATTTT.

The genes are TRBV29-1 and TRBJ2-1, with unresolved D. Germline lookup yields CDR1 SQVTM and CDR2 ANQGSEA. There are 10 residues in the CDR3. V lost 3 bases and J lost 7, with 4 bases in between. CDR3 bases: TGCAGCGTTGATTTGAATGAGCAGTTCTTC. Its translation: CSVDLNEQFF.

The chain joins TRBV30 to TRBJ2-7, with 7 bases fitting TRBD1. The V gene end was trimmed by 3 bases and the J gene end by 2 bases; junction bases not matched to a gene: 4. Per germline, CDR1 GTSNPN and CDR2 SVGIG (reference sequence). This CDR3 comprises 13 residues. The DNA for the CDR3 is TGTGCCTGGAGCGGACAGGTCCCCTACGAGCAGTACTTC. Amino acids: CAWSGQVPYEQYF. The complete variable domain, with remaining parts taken from reference TRBV30 and TRBJ2-7, reads SQTIHQWPATLVQPVGSPLSLECTVEGTSNPNLYWYRQAAGRGLQLLFYSVGIGQISSEVPQNLSASRPQDRQFILSSKKLLLSDSGFYLCAWSGQVPYEQYFGPGTRLTVT.

The chain is built from TRBV5-6 and TRBJ2-7; 7 nucleotides match TRBD1. The CDR3 runs 14 residues. J was trimmed by 3 bases and V by 1 base; bases with no gene match: 4. Per the germline V gene, CDR1 is SGHDT and CDR2 is YYEEEE. CDR3 DNA sequence: TGTGCCAGCAGCTTGAGGGCAGGGGGCTACGAGCAGTACGTC. Translating it yields CASSLRAGGYEQYV.

The chain has TRBV2 and TRBJ1-1; D is ambiguous. The CDR3 sequence is 14 residues long. Germline CDR1 reads SNHLY; CDR2 reads FYNNEI. Trimming shortened V by 3 bases and J by 0 bases, and 8 bases separated the two germline ends. The chain's CDR3 is CASSDELLNTEAFF. The CDR3 region has the DNA TGTGCCAGCAGTGACGAGCTATTGAACACTGAAGCTTTCTTT.

The chain is built from TRBV27 and TRBJ2-7; 9 nucleotides line up with TRBD2. Germline CDR1 is MNHEY and CDR2 is SMNVEV (reference sequence). The CDR3 consists of 13 residues. The V gene end was trimmed by 5 bases and the J gene end by 4 bases; junction bases not matched to a gene: 3. CDR3 nucleotides: TGTGCCAGCAGTAGAACTAGCGGGTACGAGCAGTACGTC. This codes for CASSRTSGYEQYV.

V and J are TRBV5-1 and TRBJ2-5, with 15 nucleotides matching TRBD2. This CDR3 is 16 amino acids long. V was clipped by 4 bases and J by 5 bases; unmatched bases: 6. Germline CDR1 is SGHRS and CDR2 is YFSETQ. CDR3: CASSRGLAGGWETQYF. The DNA of the CDR3 is TGCGCCAGCAGCCGGGGACTAGCGGGAGGTTGGGAGACCCAGTACTTC.

This chain connects TRBV5-1 to TRBJ2-1, with 12 bases fitting TRBD2. Looked up from germline, CDR1 is SGHRS and CDR2 is YFSETQ. The CDR3 covers 16 residues. V lost 4 bases and J lost 5; bases outside the gene matches: 7. In DNA, the CDR3 is TGCGCCAGCAGCCCCCTACTAGCGGGAGGTCACAATGAGCAGTTCTTC. This translates into CASSPLLAGGHNEQFF.

This clone was detected only once. The V call is TRBV7-7, the J call TRBJ2-1; weak D call: TRBD2 (6 bases). V was pared by 1 base and J by 0 bases, with 13 bases between. The CDR3 covers 17 residues. Germline loops: CDR1 SSHAT, CDR2 FNYEAQ (reference sequence). The CDR3: CASSLGVDYHSYNEQFF. CDR3 sequence (DNA): TGTGCCAGCAGCTTAGGGGTGGACTACCACTCCTACAATGAGCAGTTCTTC.

The chain links TRBV5-1 to TRBJ2-5; TRBD1 matches 10 bases. The CDR3 runs to 15 residues. The V and J ends lost 3 bases and 3 bases, in that order; junction bases with no gene match: 5. Germline V gene lookup returns CDR1 SGHRS and CDR2 YFSETQ. CDR3 sequence: CASSSVDRGKETQYF. CDR3 bases: TGCGCCAGCAGCTCGGTGGACAGGGGGAAAGAGACCCAGTACTTC.

The rearrangement uses TRBV10-1 and TRBJ1-1; 8 bases align to TRBD1. The CDR3 covers 13 residues. Trimming cost V 6 bases and J 7 bases; bases outside gene matches: 7. Germline assignment: CDR1 WNHNN and CDR2 SYGVQD (reference sequence). CDR3: CASRPGTGREAFF. DNA for the CDR3: TGCGCCAGCAGACCCGGGACAGGTCGTGAAGCTTTCTTT.

The chain is built from TRBV27 and TRBJ1-2; D is ambiguous. CDR3 size: 13 residues. Germline assignment: CDR1 MNHEY and CDR2 SMNVEV (reference sequence). V shed 5 bases and J shed 8 bases, with 15 bases lying between them. As DNA, the CDR3 is TGTGCCAGCAGTCCCCGGGCGTCGGGCGGCTACACCTTC. Translation gives CASSPRASGGYTF.

This clone was detected only a few times. This chain uses TRBV7-3 with TRBJ1-1; D not resolved. V was cut by 2 bases and J by 4 bases, with 5 bases left in between. This CDR3 region has 12 residues. In germline, CDR1 is SGHTA, CDR2 FQGTGA. In nucleotides, the CDR3 is TGTGCCAGCAGCTTACAGCGCACTGAAGCTTTCTTT. It encodes CASSLQRTEAFF. Together with reference TRBV7-3 and TRBJ1-1, the CDR3 gives the full variable domain: GAGVSQTPSNKVTEKGKYVELRCDPISGHTALYWYRQSLGQGPEFLIYFQGTGAADDSGLPNDRFFAVRPEGSVSTLKIQRTERGDSAVYLCASSLQRTEAFFGQGTRLTVV.

V and J are TRBV11-2 and TRBJ2-1; the match to TRBD2 covers 11 bases. V was pared by 5 bases and J by 7 bases, with 4 bases of the junction left unmatched. The CDR3 is 14 amino acids. Looked up from germline, CDR1 is SGHAT and CDR2 is FQNNGV. The CDR3 here is CASSPGTSGNEQFF. In DNA, the CDR3 is TGTGCCAGCAGCCCCGGGACTAGCGGTAATGAGCAGTTCTTC.